This TCR beta chain was captured in a study of T cell changes during pregnancy in multiple sclerosis. Generated by immunoSEQ multiplex PCR, the TCRdb table keeps only in-frame clones and is missing some. The data contain some 80,000 clones, around 90% of them singletons. Germline V lookup: CDR1 MRHNA, CDR2 SNTAGT. The CDR3 has 16 residues. V was pared by 7 bases and J by 6 bases, with 13 bases of the junction left unmatched. This chain links TRBV6-4 with TRBJ2-1; 9 bases are a match to TRBD2. This clonotype was obtained from a female donor with multiple sclerosis, enrolled in a pregnancy study. The sample was peripheral blood, taken before pregnancy. The CDR3 DNA reads as TGTGCCAGCACTGTAACCGCGGGACTAGCAGTCAATGAGCAGTTCTTC. Encoded protein: CASTVTAGLAVNEQFF.